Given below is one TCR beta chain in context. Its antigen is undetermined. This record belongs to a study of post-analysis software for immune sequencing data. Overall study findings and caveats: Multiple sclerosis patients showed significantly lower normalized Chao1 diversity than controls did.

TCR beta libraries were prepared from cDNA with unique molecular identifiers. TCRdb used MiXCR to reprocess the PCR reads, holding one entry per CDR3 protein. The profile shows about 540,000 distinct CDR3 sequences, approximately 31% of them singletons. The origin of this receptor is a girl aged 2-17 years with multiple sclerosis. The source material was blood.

CDR3 loop: CASSFVIGREQYF. The CDR3 DNA sequence: TGTGCCAGCAGCTTCGTCATCGGGCGCGAGCAGTACTTC. The gene calls are TRBV5-5 and TRBJ2-7; D call uncertain. Trimming took off 2 bases at V and 6 bases at J, with 12 bases between the two ends. CDR1 and CDR2 (germline): SGHKS, YYEKEE (reference sequence). CDR3 length equals 13 residues.